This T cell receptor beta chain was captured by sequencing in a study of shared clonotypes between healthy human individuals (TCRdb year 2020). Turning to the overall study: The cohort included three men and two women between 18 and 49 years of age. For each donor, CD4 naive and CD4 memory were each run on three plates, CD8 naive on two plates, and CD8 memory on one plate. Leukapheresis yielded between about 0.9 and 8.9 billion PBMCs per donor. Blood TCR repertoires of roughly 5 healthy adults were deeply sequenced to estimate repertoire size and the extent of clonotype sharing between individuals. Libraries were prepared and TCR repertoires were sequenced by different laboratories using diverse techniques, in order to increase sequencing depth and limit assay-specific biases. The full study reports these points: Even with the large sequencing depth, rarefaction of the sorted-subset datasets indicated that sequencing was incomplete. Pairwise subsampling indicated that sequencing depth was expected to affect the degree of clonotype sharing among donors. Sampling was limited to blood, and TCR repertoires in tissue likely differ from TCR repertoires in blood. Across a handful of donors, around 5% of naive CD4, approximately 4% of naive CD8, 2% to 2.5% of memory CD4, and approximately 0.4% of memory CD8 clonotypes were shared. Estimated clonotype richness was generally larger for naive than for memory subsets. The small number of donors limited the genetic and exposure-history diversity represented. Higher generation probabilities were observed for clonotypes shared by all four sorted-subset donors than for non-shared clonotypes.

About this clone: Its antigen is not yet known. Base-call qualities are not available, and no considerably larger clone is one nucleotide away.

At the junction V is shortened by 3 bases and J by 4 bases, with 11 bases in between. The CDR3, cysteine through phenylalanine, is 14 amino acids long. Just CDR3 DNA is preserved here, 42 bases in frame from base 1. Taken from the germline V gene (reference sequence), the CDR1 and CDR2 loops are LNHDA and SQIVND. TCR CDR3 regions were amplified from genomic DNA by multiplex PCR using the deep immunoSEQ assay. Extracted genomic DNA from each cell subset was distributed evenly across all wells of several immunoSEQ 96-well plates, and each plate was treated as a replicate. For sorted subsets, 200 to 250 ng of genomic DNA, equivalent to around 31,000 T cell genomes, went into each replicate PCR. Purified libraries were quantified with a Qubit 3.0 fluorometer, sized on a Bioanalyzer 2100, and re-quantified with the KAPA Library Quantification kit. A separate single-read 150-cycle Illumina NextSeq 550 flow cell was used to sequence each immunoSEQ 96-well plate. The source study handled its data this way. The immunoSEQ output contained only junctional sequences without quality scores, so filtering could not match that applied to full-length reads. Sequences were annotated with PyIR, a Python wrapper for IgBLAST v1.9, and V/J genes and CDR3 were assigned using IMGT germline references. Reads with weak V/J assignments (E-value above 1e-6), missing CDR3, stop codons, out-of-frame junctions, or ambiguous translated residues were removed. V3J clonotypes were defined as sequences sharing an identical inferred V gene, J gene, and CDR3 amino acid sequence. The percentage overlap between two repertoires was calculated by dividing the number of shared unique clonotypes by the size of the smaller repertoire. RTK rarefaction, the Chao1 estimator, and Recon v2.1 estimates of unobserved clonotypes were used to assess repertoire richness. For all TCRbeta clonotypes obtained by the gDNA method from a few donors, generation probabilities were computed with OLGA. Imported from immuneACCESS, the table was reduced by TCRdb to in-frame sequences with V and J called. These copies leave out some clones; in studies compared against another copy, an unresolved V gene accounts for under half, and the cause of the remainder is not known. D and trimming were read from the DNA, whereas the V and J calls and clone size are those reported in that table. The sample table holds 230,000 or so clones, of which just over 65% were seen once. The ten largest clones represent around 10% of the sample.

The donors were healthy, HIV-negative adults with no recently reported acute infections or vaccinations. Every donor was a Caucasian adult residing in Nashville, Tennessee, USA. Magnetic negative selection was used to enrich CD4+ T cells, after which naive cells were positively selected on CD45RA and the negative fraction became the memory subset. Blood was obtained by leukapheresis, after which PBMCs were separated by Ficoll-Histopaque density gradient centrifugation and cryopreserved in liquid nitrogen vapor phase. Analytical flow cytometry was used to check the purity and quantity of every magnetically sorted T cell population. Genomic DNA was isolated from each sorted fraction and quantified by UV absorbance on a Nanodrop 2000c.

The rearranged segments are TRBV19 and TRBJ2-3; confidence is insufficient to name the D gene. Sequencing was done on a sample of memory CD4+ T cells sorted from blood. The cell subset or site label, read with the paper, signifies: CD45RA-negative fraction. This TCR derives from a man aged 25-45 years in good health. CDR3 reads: CASSIGANADTQYF. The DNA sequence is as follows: TGTGCCAGTAGTATTGGAGCGAACGCAGATACGCAGTATTTT.